Listed here is a single T cell receptor (beta chain). These data come from a study of blood T cell repertoires in COVID-19. Whole-study context: The United States, Italy and Spain were the sources of the acute and convalescent COVID-19 samples. In each case, the material was cDNA or gDNA derived from T cells, B-cell-depleted T cells, or PBMCs.

Authors' methods: Nucleated cell counts were estimated from reference gene primer amplification. TCRdb's copy holds only in-frame clones and misses some; the assay was immunoSEQ multiplex PCR. The V and J calls and clone size come from that table; D and trimming were worked out from the DNA. The table has about 200,000 clones, approximately 87% seen once; the top ten hold about 0.81%. The sample was peripheral blood. The receptor's source is a woman between 65 and 79 years old with acute or convalescent COVID-19.

CDR3 bases: TGTGCCATCGGGAGGGGCTACGAGCAGTACTTC. It codes for CAIGRGYEQYF. V and J are TRBV10-3 and TRBJ2-7; TRBD2 agrees at 7 bases. Trimming removed 8 bases from V and 3 bases from J; junction bases left unmatched: 1. The germline V gene has CDR1 ENHRY and CDR2 SYGVKD. There are 11 residues in the CDR3.